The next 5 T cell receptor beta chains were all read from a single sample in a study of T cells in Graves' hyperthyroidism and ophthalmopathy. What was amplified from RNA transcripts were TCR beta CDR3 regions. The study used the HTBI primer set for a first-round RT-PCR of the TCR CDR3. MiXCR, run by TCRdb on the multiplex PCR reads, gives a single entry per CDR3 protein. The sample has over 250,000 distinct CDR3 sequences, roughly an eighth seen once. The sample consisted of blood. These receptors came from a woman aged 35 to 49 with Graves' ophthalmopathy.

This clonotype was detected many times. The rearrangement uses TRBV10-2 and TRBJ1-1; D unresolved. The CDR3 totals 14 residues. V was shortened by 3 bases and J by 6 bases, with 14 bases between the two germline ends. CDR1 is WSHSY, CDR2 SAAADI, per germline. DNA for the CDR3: TGCGCCAGCAGTGAAGGCCCGGGAAGGGCTGAAGCTTTCTTT. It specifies CASSEGPGRAEAFF.

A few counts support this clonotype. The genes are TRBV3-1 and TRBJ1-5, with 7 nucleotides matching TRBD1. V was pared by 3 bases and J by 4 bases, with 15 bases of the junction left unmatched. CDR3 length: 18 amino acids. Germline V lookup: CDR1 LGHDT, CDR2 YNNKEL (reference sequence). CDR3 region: CASSQKPTDRVVNQPQHF. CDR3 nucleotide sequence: TGTGCCAGCAGCCAGAAGCCCACCGACAGGGTTGTAAATCAGCCCCAGCATTTT.

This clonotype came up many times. The CDR3 loop is CATSDSRKPTTDTQYF. In nucleotides, the CDR3 is TGTGCCACCAGTGATTCCCGTAAACCCACCACAGATACGCAGTATTTT. The chain combines TRBV24-1 with TRBJ2-3; D uncertain. Germline-derived CDR1 and CDR2 are KGHDR and SFDVKD. The V gene lost 2 bases and the J gene lost 2 bases, with 13 bases spanning the gap. This CDR3 spans 16 amino acids.

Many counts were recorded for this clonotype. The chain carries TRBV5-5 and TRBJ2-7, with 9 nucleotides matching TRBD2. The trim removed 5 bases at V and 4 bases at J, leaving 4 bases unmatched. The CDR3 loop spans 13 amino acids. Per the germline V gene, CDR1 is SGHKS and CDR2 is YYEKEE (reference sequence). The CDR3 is CASRLAGSYEQYF. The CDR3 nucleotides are TGTGCCAGCAGGCTAGCGGGATCGTACGAGCAGTACTTC.

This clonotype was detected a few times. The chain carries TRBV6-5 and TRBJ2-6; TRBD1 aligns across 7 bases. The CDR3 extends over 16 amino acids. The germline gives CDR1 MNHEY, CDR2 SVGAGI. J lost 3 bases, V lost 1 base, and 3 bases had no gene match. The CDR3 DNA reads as TGTGCCAGCAGTTACTACAGGGGTGATGGGGCCAACGTCCTGACTTTC. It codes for CASSYYRGDGANVLTF.